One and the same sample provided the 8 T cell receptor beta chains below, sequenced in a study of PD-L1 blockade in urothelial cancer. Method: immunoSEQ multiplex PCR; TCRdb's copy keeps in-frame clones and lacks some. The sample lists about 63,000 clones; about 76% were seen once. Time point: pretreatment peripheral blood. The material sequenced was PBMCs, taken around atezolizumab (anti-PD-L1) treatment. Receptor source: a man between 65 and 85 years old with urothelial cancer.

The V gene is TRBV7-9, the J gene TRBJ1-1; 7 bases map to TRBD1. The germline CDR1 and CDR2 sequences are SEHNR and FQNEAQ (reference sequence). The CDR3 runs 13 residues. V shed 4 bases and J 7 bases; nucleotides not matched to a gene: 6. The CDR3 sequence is CASSSIQGLEAFF. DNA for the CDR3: TGTGCCAGCAGCTCCATACAGGGGCTTGAAGCTTTCTTT.

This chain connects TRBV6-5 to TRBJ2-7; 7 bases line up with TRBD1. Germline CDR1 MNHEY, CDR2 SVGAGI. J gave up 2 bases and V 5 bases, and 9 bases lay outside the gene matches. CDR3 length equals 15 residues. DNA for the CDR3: TGTGCCAGCAGTCCCCGACAGGGTGCCGCCTACGAGCAGTACTTC. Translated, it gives CASSPRQGAAYEQYF.

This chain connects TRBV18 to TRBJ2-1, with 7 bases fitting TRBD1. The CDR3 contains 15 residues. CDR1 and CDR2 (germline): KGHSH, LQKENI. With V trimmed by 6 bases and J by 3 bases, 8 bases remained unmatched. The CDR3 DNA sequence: TGTGCCAGCTCTCCTCCCGGGACAGACTACAATGAGCAGTTCTTC. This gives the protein CASSPPGTDYNEQFF. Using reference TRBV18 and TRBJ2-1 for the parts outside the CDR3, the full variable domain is NAGVMQNPRHLVRRRGQEARLRCSPMKGHSHVYWYRQLPEEGLKFMVYLQKENIIDESGMPKERFSAEFPKEGPSILRIQQVVRGDSAAYFCASSPPGTDYNEQFFGPGTRLTVL.

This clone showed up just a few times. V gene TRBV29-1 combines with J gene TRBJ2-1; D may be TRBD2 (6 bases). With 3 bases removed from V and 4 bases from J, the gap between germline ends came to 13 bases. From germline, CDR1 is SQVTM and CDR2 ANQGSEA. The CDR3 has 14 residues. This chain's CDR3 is CSVDAEGQYNEQFF. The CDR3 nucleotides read TGCAGCGTTGATGCGGAGGGCCAATACAATGAGCAGTTCTTC.

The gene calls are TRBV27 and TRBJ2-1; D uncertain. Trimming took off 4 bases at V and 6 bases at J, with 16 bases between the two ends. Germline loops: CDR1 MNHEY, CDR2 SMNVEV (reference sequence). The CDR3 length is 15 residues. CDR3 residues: CASSSPNRVANEQFF. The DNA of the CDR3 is TGTGCCAGCAGTTCCCCCAACCGGGTGGCCAATGAGCAGTTCTTC.

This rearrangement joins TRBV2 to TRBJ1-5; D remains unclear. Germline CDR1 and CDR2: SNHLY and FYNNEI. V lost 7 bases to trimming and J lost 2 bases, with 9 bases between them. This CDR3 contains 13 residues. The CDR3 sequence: CASMKEGNQPQHF. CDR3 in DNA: TGTGCCAGCATGAAAGAGGGCAATCAGCCCCAGCATTTT.

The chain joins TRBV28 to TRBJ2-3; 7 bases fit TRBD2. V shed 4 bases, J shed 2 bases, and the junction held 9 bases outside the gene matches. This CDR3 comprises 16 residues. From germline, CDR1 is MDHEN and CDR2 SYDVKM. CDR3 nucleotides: TGTGCCAGCAGTTCGCGAGGAGCGGGGTTCACAGATACGCAGTATTTT. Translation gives CASSSRGAGFTDTQYF.

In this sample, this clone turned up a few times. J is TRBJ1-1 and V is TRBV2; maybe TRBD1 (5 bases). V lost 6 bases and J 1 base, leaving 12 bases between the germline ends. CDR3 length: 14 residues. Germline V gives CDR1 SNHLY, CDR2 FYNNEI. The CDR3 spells CASSAGGSNTEAFF. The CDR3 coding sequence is TGTGCCAGCAGCGCCGGGGGGTCGAACACTGAAGCTTTCTTT. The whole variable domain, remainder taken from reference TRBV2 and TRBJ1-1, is EPEVTQTPSHQVTQMGQEVILRCVPISNHLYFYWYRQILGQKVEFLVSFYNNEISEKSEIFDDQFSVERPDGSNFTLKIRSTKLEDSAMYFCASSAGGSNTEAFFGQGTRLTVV.